This T cell receptor (beta chain) was documented in a study of early T cells in non-severe SARS-CoV-2 infection. TCRdb ran MiXCR on the 5' RACE reads and lists one entry per CDR3 protein. The sample includes just under 60,000 distinct CDR3 sequences, 7% to 8% of them seen just once. This clonotype was recorded many times. V was shortened by 3 bases and J by 1 base, with 16 bases between the two germline ends. This CDR3 is built from 17 residues. The germline CDR1 and CDR2 sequences are LNHNV and YYDKDF (reference sequence). This receptor was taken from an adult who was a healthcare worker with PCR-confirmed SARS-CoV-2 infection or an uninfected control (not recorded which). The chain links TRBV15 to TRBJ2-4, with D perhaps matching TRBD1 or TRBD2 (5 bases each). The sample was whole blood. The CDR3 DNA follows: TGTGCCACCAGCAGGAGGGGAAAGGTGTTGGCCAAAAACATTCAGTACTTC. As protein: CATSRRGKVLAKNIQYF. Combining the CDR3 with reference TRBV15 and TRBJ2-4 gives the whole variable domain DAMVIQNPRYQVTQFGKPVTLSCSQTLNHNVMYWYQQKSSQAPKLLFHYYDKDFNNEADTPDNFQSRRPNTSFCFLDIRSPGLGDTAMYLCATSRRGKVLAKNIQYFGAGTRLSVL.